A selection of T cell receptor beta chains follows, all from one sample in a study of response to subunit inactivated influenza vaccine. TCRdb re-called the RT-PCR reads with MiXCR, one entry per CDR3 protein. The sample has roughly 170,000 distinct CDR3 sequences, around 8.8% seen once. The sequencing used non-naive T cells sorted from PBMCs, collected on the day of vaccination. Receptors originate from a man aged 45-60 years who received an inactivated influenza vaccine. Each CDR3 is given with its conserved first and last residue. Each record gives: clone size, CDR3 length, J gene, V gene, D gene, CDR3 DNA, CDR3 protein. The D gene is left open where the match is weak. The size field is filled for only some rows; it gives once, few, many or a size class.

NA	15	TRBJ2-7	TRBV7-9	TRBD1	TGTGCCTCTGGTATTAGGACAGGGACCTCCTACGAGCAGTACTTC	CASGIRTGTSYEQYF
NA	13	TRBJ2-5	TRBV4-2	NA	TGTGCCAGCAGCCCTGGTCGGGGAGAGACCCAGTACTTC	CASSPGRGETQYF
NA	17	TRBJ1-1	TRBV19	NA	TGTGCCAGTAGTATAGATCCGCGAATGAACGACAGAACGGGGGCTTTCTTT	CASSIDPRMNDRTGAFF
few	14	TRBJ1-1	TRBV5-1	TRBD1	TGCGCCAGCAGCGGAGGGACAGGGAACACTGAAGCTTTCTTT	CASSGGTGNTEAFF
NA	16	TRBJ2-3	TRBV27	TRBD2	TGTGCCGTCAAGGGTTGGCCTAGCGGGTCCACAGATACGCAGTATTTT	CAVKGWPSGSTDTQYF
NA	16	TRBJ2-3	TRBV9	TRBD2	TGTGCCAGCAGCGAGACTAGCGGGGGGGCTAAAGATACGCAGTATTTT	CASSETSGGAKDTQYF
few	16	TRBJ1-2	TRBV4-1	NA	TGCGCCAGCAGCCAAGGGGGGGGGCGTGGGAACTATGGCTACACCTTC	CASSQGGGRGNYGYTF
NA	15	TRBJ1-2	TRBV7-2	NA	TGTGCCAGCAGCTTAGGAACTGGGGGAAACTATGGCTACACCTTC	CASSLGTGGNYGYTF
NA	13	TRBJ2-3	TRBV5-1	NA	TGCGCCAGCAGCTTGAGGCGATCAGATACGCAGTATTTT	CASSLRRSDTQYF
many	12	TRBJ2-7	TRBV27	TRBD1	TGTGCCAGCAGATCAGGACAGGCCGAGCAGTACTTC	CASRSGQAEQYF
NA	18	TRBJ2-1	TRBV7-2	TRBD2	TGTGCCAGCAGCTTAGCGTCTAGCGGGGGGGCCAATTTCAATGAGCAGTTCTTC	CASSLASSGGANFNEQFF
many	17	TRBJ2-1	TRBV4-2	TRBD2	TGTGCCAGCAGCCAAGGTGGTAGGGCGGGAGTCGCGGAGGAGCAGTTCTTC	CASSQGGRAGVAEEQFF
many	12	TRBJ2-7	TRBV7-8	NA	TGTGCCAGCAGCCAATACTCCTACGAGCAGTACTTC	CASSQYSYEQYF
NA	15	TRBJ2-6	TRBV6-5	NA	TGTGCCAGCAGTTACTCGAAATATGGGGCCAACGTCCTGACTTTC	CASSYSKYGANVLTF
few	15	TRBJ2-1	TRBV7-2	NA	TGTGCCAGCAGTTGGAGGGGGATCCTTACGAATGAGCAGTTCTTC	CASSWRGILTNEQFF
few	12	TRBJ1-6	TRBV5-6	NA	TGTGCCAGCAGCGTGACAGGAAGTTCCCTCCACTTT	CASSVTGSSLHF
many	17	TRBJ1-5	TRBV12-3/TRBV12-4	NA	TGTGCCAGCAGTTTAGGTTCATCGGGACCGATCAATCAGCCCCAGCATTTT	CASSLGSSGPINQPQHF
many	15	TRBJ2-3	TRBV5-1	TRBD1	TGCGCCAGCAGCGTCGGGACAGGGGCCACAGATACGCAGTATTTT	CASSVGTGATDTQYF
NA	14	TRBJ2-1	TRBV27	TRBD2	TGTGCCAGCAGTTTCGCGGGAGGGCCTATATCGCAGTTCTTC	CASSFAGGPISQFF
few	13	TRBJ2-5	TRBV18	TRBD1	TGTGCCAGCGCCGCCGGGACAGCAGAGACCCAGTACTTC	CASAAGTAETQYF
NA	11	TRBJ1-4	TRBV20-1	NA	TGCAGTGCTAGAGATCAGAAGAGACTGTTTTTT	CSARDQKRLFF
few	16	TRBJ2-2	TRBV9	TRBD2	TGTGCCAGCAGCGTAGGACTAGCGGGAGGAGCCGGGGAGCTGTTTTTT	CASSVGLAGGAGELFF
NA	14	TRBJ2-1	TRBV4-2	NA	TGTGCCAGCAGCCAAGACACTAGCTTAAAGGAGCAGTTCTTC	CASSQDTSLKEQFF
NA	15	TRBJ2-7	TRBV27	NA	TGTGCCAGCAGGTCTAGTGGGGGTTCTTCCTACGAGCAGTACTTC	CASRSSGGSSYEQYF
NA	13	TRBJ2-3	TRBV5-6	NA	TGTGCCAGCAGCTTACGAGGGACAGATACGCAGTATTTT	CASSLRGTDTQYF
few	15	TRBJ2-2	TRBV7-9	TRBD1	TGTGCCAGCAGCTTAGCGCCCAGGGGGCACGGGGAGCTGTTTTTT	CASSLAPRGHGELFF
NA	15	TRBJ2-1	TRBV20-1	TRBD2	TGCAGTGCTAGAGAGCGGGGCGGGAGATTCAATGAGCAGTTCTTC	CSARERGGRFNEQFF
NA	17	TRBJ1-5	TRBV10-3	NA	TGTGCCATCCGCCAGCCCCCCGACAGTCTATTAAATCAGCCCCAGCATTTT	CAIRQPPDSLLNQPQHF
many	12	TRBJ1-6	TRBV28	NA	TGTGCCAGCAGTTCCACGGACTCACCCCTCCACTTT	CASSSTDSPLHF
NA	17	TRBJ2-7	TRBV7-6	NA	TGTGCCAGCAGCTTAGGGGGGGACAGAAGGAGCTCCTACGAGCAGTACTTC	CASSLGGDRRSSYEQYF
many	13	TRBJ2-7	TRBV20-1	NA	TGCAGTGCGCCCGGGACCGGACTTTTCGAGCAGTACTTC	CSAPGTGLFEQYF
few	17	TRBJ1-2	TRBV7-9	NA	TGTGCCAGCAGCTTGGGTTTCTCCCACGACGGGAACTATGGCTACACCTTC	CASSLGFSHDGNYGYTF
few	15	TRBJ2-5	TRBV5-1	NA	TGCGCCAGCAGCTTGGAGGGTAGGATGGGAGAGACCCAGTACTTC	CASSLEGRMGETQYF
once	14	TRBJ2-7	TRBV7-2	TRBD2	TGTGCCAGCAGCTTACTAGCGGGGACGTACGAGCAGTACTTC	CASSLLAGTYEQYF
many	12	TRBJ2-7	TRBV12-3/TRBV12-4	NA	TGTGCCAGCAGTCCCACCTCCTACGAGCAGTACTTC	CASSPTSYEQYF
NA	17	TRBJ2-2	TRBV27	TRBD2	TGTGCCAGCAGTCCCAGGACGGCGGGAGATAACACCGGGGAGCTGTTTTTT	CASSPRTAGDNTGELFF
many	15	TRBJ2-3	TRBV5-1	TRBD1	TGCGCCAGCAACACAGGGGCTGGTAGCACAGATACGCAGTATTTT	CASNTGAGSTDTQYF
many	14	TRBJ1-5	TRBV27	TRBD1	TGTGCCAGCCAGGACAGGGGATACAATCAGCCCCAGCATTTT	CASQDRGYNQPQHF
NA	15	TRBJ2-7	TRBV5-6	TRBD2	TGTGCCAGCAGCCGACTAGCGGGAGTCGCAGACGAGCAGTACTTC	CASSRLAGVADEQYF
NA	17	TRBJ2-4	TRBV20-1	NA	TGCAGTGCTAGTGGGGGACCGATAAATTTAGCCAAAAACATTCAGTACTTC	CSASGGPINLAKNIQYF
few	17	TRBJ2-1	TRBV6-2/TRBV6-3	TRBD2	TGTGCCAGCAGTTACTCCTCGGGTTTAGCGGGAATCAATGAGCAGTTCTTC	CASSYSSGLAGINEQFF
many	14	TRBJ1-1	TRBV2	NA	TGTGCCAGCAGTGGGGAGGGACTGAACACTGAAGCTTTCTTT	CASSGEGLNTEAFF
NA	19	TRBJ2-2	TRBV28	NA	TGTGCCAGCAGCGACGACGGGCGATATCGGTTTTCGAACACCGGGGAGCTGTTTTTT	CASSDDGRYRFSNTGELFF